This T cell receptor (beta chain) was sequenced during a study of shared clonotypes between healthy human individuals. Using immunoSEQ multiplex PCR, the repertoire was profiled, and TCRdb retains in-frame clones only, with some absent. The data contain over 2 million clones, approximately 94% of them singletons. This clone was observed a few times. Other DNA sequences in this specimen translate into the identical CDR3. CD45RO-negative cells were positively selected for CCR7, leaving out terminally differentiated effector memory CD45RA+ cells. Donors, without exception, were Caucasian adults residing in Nashville, Tennessee. The receptor comes from a young man in good health. Sequenced material: naive CD8+ T cells sorted from blood.

In nucleotides, the CDR3 is TGTGCCAGCAGCCCCAGCTCCTACAATGAGCAGTTCTTC. Translation: CASSPSSYNEQFF. The V gene is TRBV5-4, the J gene TRBJ2-1, with D hard to call. CDR3 length equals 13 residues. Germline V gene data show CDR1 as SGHNT and CDR2 as YYREEE (reference sequence). The germline V and J ends were trimmed by 4 bases and 0 bases, with 5 bases remaining between them.